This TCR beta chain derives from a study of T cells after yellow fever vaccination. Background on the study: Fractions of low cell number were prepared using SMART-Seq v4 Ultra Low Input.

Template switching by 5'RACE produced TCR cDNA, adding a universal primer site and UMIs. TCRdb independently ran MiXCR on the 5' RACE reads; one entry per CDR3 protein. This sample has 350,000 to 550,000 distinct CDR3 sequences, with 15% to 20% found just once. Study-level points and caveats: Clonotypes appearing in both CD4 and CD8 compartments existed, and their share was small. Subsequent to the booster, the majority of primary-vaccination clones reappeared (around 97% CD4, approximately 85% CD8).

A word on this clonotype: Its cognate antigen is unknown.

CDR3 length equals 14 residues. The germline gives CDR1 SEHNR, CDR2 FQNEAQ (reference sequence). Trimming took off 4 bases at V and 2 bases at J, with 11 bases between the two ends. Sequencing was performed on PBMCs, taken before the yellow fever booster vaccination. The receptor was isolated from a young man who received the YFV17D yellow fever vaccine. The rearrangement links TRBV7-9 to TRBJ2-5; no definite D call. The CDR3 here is CASSSKQRQETQYF. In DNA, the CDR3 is TGTGCCAGCAGCTCAAAGCAGAGGCAAGAGACCCAGTACTTC.